This T cell receptor beta chain was sequenced in a study of shared clonotypes between healthy human individuals. Comments on this clone: The target antigen is unknown.

Source study methods: Filtering of immunoSEQ junctional sequences could not match full-length read filtering. Assay: immunoSEQ multiplex PCR; the TCRdb copy retains only in-frame clones and omits some. V, J and clone size are taken as reported in that table, and D and trimming were inferred from the DNA itself. The sample consists of about 1,800,000 clones, around 96% of them appearing once. Germline V gene sequence: CDR1 SGHAT, CDR2 FQNNGV. The length of the CDR3 is 15 residues. Trimming removed 1 base at V and 4 bases at J, with 14 bases between. Study-level results: Shared clonotypes across all four donors exceeded non-shared ones in generation probability.

CD8 cells regarded as naive lacked CD45RO, were positively chosen for CCR7, and omitted terminally differentiated effector memory CD45RA+ cells. The V gene is TRBV11-2, the J gene TRBJ2-7; D ambiguous. The sample was naive CD8+ T cells sorted from blood. This receptor was identified in a man in his late teens or twenties in good health. CDR3 residues: CASSLGAGLGYEQYF. The CDR3 coding sequence is TGTGCCAGCAGCTTAGGCGCAGGCTTAGGGTACGAGCAGTACTTC.